These 7 T cell receptor beta chains share one sample of origin, sequenced in a study of blood T cell repertoires in COVID-19 (TCRdb year 2020). Libraries were built with the immunoSEQ multiplex PCR assay. In TCRdb, the immuneACCESS table is reduced to in-frame sequences with V and J assigned. These tables do not hold every clone; where another copy was compared, an unresolved V gene accounts for under half, and the others remain unexplained. Within this sample are about 49,000 clones, with approximately 85% of them counted one time only. 14% of the sample is taken by the ten largest. The sequencing sample was made of peripheral blood. The receptors were gathered from a human donor in a cohort sampled during active COVID-19.

J is TRBJ1-1 and V is TRBV10-2; 8 positions agree with TRBD1. Germline V CDR1 and CDR2: WSHSY, SAAADI. After removal of 6 bases from V and 4 bases from J, the junction contained 7 bases not matched to a gene. This CDR3 region has 14 residues. CDR3 in DNA: TGCGCCAGCAGGGCCGGACAGGGAAGCACTGAAGCTTTCTTT. Encoded protein: CASRAGQGSTEAFF.

The chain joins TRBV28 to TRBJ1-6, with 8 nucleotides matching TRBD1. With 5 bases clipped from V and 9 bases from J, the junction kept 12 bases outside the gene matches. Looked up from germline, CDR1 is MDHEN and CDR2 is SYDVKM. This CDR3 region has 16 residues. CDR3 amino acids: CASSLHRTGRPSPLHF. The CDR3 DNA reads as TGTGCCAGCAGTCTTCACCGGACAGGGCGGCCTTCACCCCTCCACTTT.

The genes are TRBV27 and TRBJ2-2; 8 bases line up with TRBD2. Germline lookup yields CDR1 MNHEY and CDR2 SMNVEV (reference sequence). V shed 2 bases and J 7 bases; nucleotides not matched to a gene: 3. The CDR3 loop spans 14 amino acids. CDR3 in amino acids: CASSLIGRGGELFF. The CDR3 region has the DNA TGTGCCAGCAGTTTAATCGGGAGGGGCGGGGAGCTGTTTTTT.

This sequence joins TRBV27 and TRBJ2-7; 7 nucleotides line up with TRBD2. The CDR3 loop spans 15 amino acids. Germline CDR1 reads MNHEY; CDR2 reads SMNVEV (reference sequence). V lost 6 bases, J lost 2 bases, and 10 bases stayed unmatched. The CDR3 nucleotides read TGTGCCAGCAGAGGAAACCGGGACTACCCCTACGAGCAGTACTTC. This sequence encodes CASRGNRDYPYEQYF.

The chain combines TRBV6-5 with TRBJ2-1; possible D gene TRBD2, 6 bases. V dropped 0 bases and J dropped 7 bases, with 13 bases sitting between them. The CDR3 has 15 amino acids. Germline V lookup: CDR1 MNHEY, CDR2 SVGAGI. CDR3 sequence: CASSYSAAGQNEQFF. CDR3 DNA: TGTGCCAGCAGTTACTCCGCAGCGGGCCAAAATGAGCAGTTCTTC.

The V call is TRBV21-1, the J call TRBJ2-3; the table names TRBD2, a call not compared with the DNA. TRBV21-1 is termed a pseudogene. The CDR3 runs 19 residues. The CDR3 loop is CASSKIIILAGDNTDTQYF. The CDR3 DNA follows: TGTGCCAGCAGCAAAATTATTATCCTAGCGGGGGATAACACAGATACGCAGTATTTT.

The chain combines TRBV5-1 with TRBJ2-6, with D unclear. This CDR3 has 14 residues. Trimming stripped 1 base from V and 4 bases from J, with 6 bases between. Germline CDR1 SGHRS, CDR2 YFSETQ. The CDR3 here is CASSLPSGANVLTF. Here the CDR3 DNA reads TGCGCCAGCAGCTTGCCCTCCGGGGCCAACGTCCTGACTTTC. The entire variable domain, with the rest obtained from reference TRBV5-1 and TRBJ2-6, is as follows: KAGVTQTPRYLIKTRGQQVTLSCSPISGHRSVSWYQQTPGQGLQFLFEYFSETQRNKGNFPGRFSGRQFSNSRSEMNVSTLELGDSALYLCASSLPSGANVLTFGAGSRLTVL.